Each of the 12 T cell receptor beta chains below was sequenced from the same sample in a study of T-cell memory formation after mild COVID-19. A single record per CDR3 protein comes from TCRdb applying MiXCR to the 5' RACE reads. The sample records under 400,000 distinct CDR3 sequences, roughly 21% being singletons. The sample was PBMCs or a T cell subset sorted from them (not recorded which). These receptors originate from an adult woman who had mild COVID-19 (a few samples of this study predate the infection). Cell type and time point are not known.

The chain is built from TRBV20-1 and TRBJ2-7; a weak D match, TRBD2 (5 bases). V was pared by 6 bases and J by 4 bases, with 16 bases between. Germline loops: CDR1 DFQATT, CDR2 SNEGSKA (reference sequence). The CDR3 is 13 amino acids. The DNA for the CDR3 is TGCAGTGCAAACTCCCCGAGGGCTTACGAGCAGTACTTC. It specifies CSANSPRAYEQYF.

This clonotype turned up a few times. The chain recombines TRBV18 with TRBJ1-1; D gene uncertain. V was trimmed by 6 bases and J by 3 bases, leaving 11 bases between them. From germline, CDR1 is KGHSH and CDR2 LQKENI. CDR3 length: 13 amino acids. CDR3 DNA sequence: TGTGCCAGCTCCCAGTCTCGGGACACTGAAGCTTTCTTT. As protein: CASSQSRDTEAFF.

V gene TRBV29-1 combines with J gene TRBJ2-7, with unresolved D. The CDR3 runs 14 residues. CDR1 is SQVTM and CDR2 is ANQGSEA in the germline V gene. Between the trimmed V and J ends, which lost 6 bases and 6 bases, there was a span of 21 bases. CDR3 protein: CSVVKVGPRGEQYF. CDR3 DNA: TGCAGCGTAGTTAAGGTAGGCCCGCGTGGCGAGCAGTACTTC.

The table lists this clonotype with a few counts. The chain links TRBV10-3 to TRBJ2-1, with TRBD1 as a possible D gene (5 bases). Germline values: CDR1 ENHRY, CDR2 SYGVKD. The CDR3 runs 14 residues. Trimming took off 3 bases at V and 7 bases at J, with 13 bases between the two ends. CDR3 protein: CAISEGQPQNEQFF. DNA of the CDR3: TGTGCCATCAGTGAAGGACAACCTCAAAATGAGCAGTTCTTC.

This clonotype has just a few counts. The J gene is TRBJ2-7, the V gene TRBV5-1; D remains unclear. The CDR3 is 15 residues long. Germline V gives CDR1 SGHRS, CDR2 YFSETQ. Trimming cost V 4 bases and J 0 bases, with 14 bases left between them. The chain's CDR3 is CASSPRGNGSYEQYF. DNA of the CDR3: TGCGCCAGCAGCCCCCGTGGGAACGGCTCCTACGAGCAGTACTTC.

This chain links TRBV6-5 with TRBJ1-2; no clear D. Germline lookup yields CDR1 MNHEY and CDR2 SVGAGI. V lost 0 bases and J lost 1, with 9 bases in between. The CDR3 length is 15 residues. In nucleotides, the CDR3 is TGTGCCAGCAGTTACTCGGGCAGCTTTAACTATGGCTACACCTTC. This encodes CASSYSGSFNYGYTF.

This clonotype was counted many times. The rearrangement joins TRBV6-5 to TRBJ2-7; 11 nucleotides line up with TRBD1. The CDR3 covers 14 residues. Germline values: CDR1 MNHEY, CDR2 SVGAGI. V shed 8 bases and J 3 bases; nucleotides not matched to a gene: 6. CDR3: CASRVGTGGYEQYF. Written as DNA, the CDR3 is TGTGCCAGCCGCGTCGGGACAGGGGGCTACGAGCAGTACTTC.

This clonotype was counted a few times. The chain is built from TRBV7-3 and TRBJ1-1; D uncertain. The CDR3 runs to 16 residues. Trimming removed 1 base at V and 5 bases at J, with 17 bases between. Germline CDR1 SGHTA, CDR2 FQGTGA. CDR3 residues: CASSLIAANDETEAFF. CDR3 sequence (DNA): TGTGCCAGCAGCTTAATAGCCGCGAACGACGAAACTGAAGCTTTCTTT.

This clonotype has more than one count but fewer than ten. This CDR3 reads CASSPGTGWWNTEAFF. The CDR3 DNA reads TGTGCCAGCAGCCCCGGGACAGGGTGGTGGAACACTGAAGCTTTCTTT. The chain has TRBV5-6 and TRBJ1-1; the match to TRBD1 covers 9 bases. The V gene end was trimmed by 4 bases and the J gene end by 1 base; junction bases not matched to a gene: 8. The CDR3 is 16 amino acids. Germline V gene data show CDR1 as SGHDT and CDR2 as YYEEEE.

This clonotype was detected a few times. V is TRBV7-9 and J is TRBJ2-5, with 8 bases lining up with TRBD2. Germline CDR1 SEHNR, CDR2 FQNEAQ (reference sequence). J gave up 5 bases and V 0 bases, and 8 bases lay outside the gene matches. The CDR3 spans 16 residues. In nucleotides, the CDR3 is TGTGCCAGCAGCTTAGCTGGAGCGGGAGCCGGGGAGACCCAGTACTTC. Protein sequence: CASSLAGAGAGETQYF.

This clonotype has just a few counts. The V call is TRBV5-1, the J call TRBJ1-1; D ambiguous. V was pared by 5 bases and J by 0 bases, with 8 bases between. CDR3 size: 13 residues. Germline V CDR1 and CDR2: SGHRS, YFSETQ. The DNA for the CDR3 is TGCGCCAGCAGAGTCGGGGTGAACACTGAAGCTTTCTTT. It is translated as CASRVGVNTEAFF.

This clonotype has more than one count but fewer than ten. This chain uses TRBV7-9 with TRBJ2-7; TRBD1 matches at 8 bases. The CDR3 sequence is 19 residues long. Losses at the gene ends were 5 bases for V and 0 bases for J; bases not matched to a gene: 18. Per germline, CDR1 SEHNR and CDR2 FQNEAQ (reference sequence). Written as DNA, the CDR3 is TGTGCCAGCAGCCTAGTATGGACAGGGACTTCGGACCACTCCTACGAGCAGTACTTC. Protein: CASSLVWTGTSDHSYEQYF.